A selection of T cell receptor beta chains follows, all from one sample in a study of early T cells in non-severe SARS-CoV-2 infection. TCRdb re-called the 5' RACE reads with MiXCR, one entry per CDR3 protein. This sample has over 45,000 distinct CDR3 sequences, with more than 12% found just once. The source was whole blood, collected at baseline. The receptors were sampled from an adult who was a healthcare worker with PCR-confirmed SARS-CoV-2 infection or an uninfected control (not recorded which). Both conserved end residues are part of each CDR3. The order of the fields is CDR3 DNA, CDR3 protein, V gene, CDR3 length, D gene, J gene, clone size. A D gene is named only where the DNA matches it firmly. Not every row has a clone size; where given, it reads once, few, many or a size class.

TGTGCCAGCAGTCTGCTTGGGGATACGCAGTATTTT	CASSLLGDTQYF	TRBV28	12	-	TRBJ2-3	-
TGTGCCAGCTCACCTCAGCGGGCTGCCAGCGAGCAGTACTTC	CASSPQRAASEQYF	TRBV18	14	-	TRBJ2-7	-
TGCAGTGCTAGAGATCCATTAGGCGGGGATGAGCAGTTCTTC	CSARDPLGGDEQFF	TRBV20-1	14	-	TRBJ2-1	few
TGTGCCAGCAGTTTAGGACAGGCCAACACTGAAGCTTTCTTT	CASSLGQANTEAFF	TRBV27	14	TRBD1	TRBJ1-1	-
TGTGCCAGCAGCGCTAGCACAGATACGCAGTATTTT	CASSASTDTQYF	TRBV9	12	-	TRBJ2-3	-
TGCGCCAGCAGCCAGACTAGCGGGGGAACCTCCTACAATGAGCAGTTCTTC	CASSQTSGGTSYNEQFF	TRBV5-1	17	TRBD2	TRBJ2-1	-
TGTGCCAGCAGGGAGCTAGTCCAGACCTACAATGAGCAGTTCTTC	CASRELVQTYNEQFF	TRBV2	15	-	TRBJ2-1	many
TGTGCCAGCCAGCCCGGGAGGTACCAAGAGACCCAGTACTTC	CASQPGRYQETQYF	TRBV12-3/TRBV12-4	14	TRBD2	TRBJ2-5	few
TGCAGCGTTGAAGATCGAACAGGGGGCCTATCCTACGAGCAGTACTTC	CSVEDRTGGLSYEQYF	TRBV29-1	16	TRBD1	TRBJ2-7	few
TGTGCCAGCAGCTTGGCGGCGGGGGGCCTCACAGATACGCAGTATTTT	CASSLAAGGLTDTQYF	TRBV5-5	16	TRBD2	TRBJ2-3	-
TGTGCCAGCAGCTTTATTTGGAGAAACACTGAAGCTTTCTTT	CASSFIWRNTEAFF	TRBV28	14	-	TRBJ1-1	few
TGTGCCTGGACTCAATATGGGTCGGGACTTGTTGGCTACACCTTC	CAWTQYGSGLVGYTF	TRBV30	15	-	TRBJ1-2	few
TGTGCCAGCAGTACTCAGGGCGCGGACACCGGGGAGCTGTTTTTT	CASSTQGADTGELFF	TRBV12-3/TRBV12-4	15	-	TRBJ2-2	-
TGTGCCAGTAGGGACTACCACTGGAGTTCCTACGAGCAGTACTTC	CASRDYHWSSYEQYF	TRBV19	15	-	TRBJ2-7	-
TGTGCCACTCGACAGACTACCTATAATTCACCCCTCCACTTT	CATRQTTYNSPLHF	TRBV15	14	-	TRBJ1-6	-
TGTGCCAGTAGGTTAGCGGGAGACACAGATACGCAGTATTTT	CASRLAGDTDTQYF	TRBV19	14	TRBD2	TRBJ2-3	few
TGTGCCAGCAGTCCTCATTCGGGCTATGGCTACACCTTC	CASSPHSGYGYTF	TRBV6-5	13	-	TRBJ1-2	many
TGTGCCAGCAGCGTAGGTTGGTCGGCAGGGGCTGGCTACACCTTC	CASSVGWSAGAGYTF	TRBV9	15	-	TRBJ1-2	few
TGTGCCAGCAGCGTAGAGAGCGGGCTCGTGACCGAGCAGTACTTC	CASSVESGLVTEQYF	TRBV9	15	-	TRBJ2-7	few
TGTGCCAGCACCCCTCCGGGACTTACCGGGGAGCTGTTTTTT	CASTPPGLTGELFF	TRBV6-2/TRBV6-3	14	-	TRBJ2-2	few
TGTGCCAGCAGATGGGCTAGCGGTCGCACAGATACGCAGTATTTT	CASRWASGRTDTQYF	TRBV2	15	TRBD2	TRBJ2-3	-
TGTGCCAGCAGCGGGGGGGCCAACAATGAGCAGTTCTTC	CASSGGANNEQFF	TRBV11-1	13	-	TRBJ2-1	-
TGCAGTGCTAGAGATCCAGGACAGGGAGTACAAGAGACCCAGTACTTC	CSARDPGQGVQETQYF	TRBV20-1	16	TRBD1	TRBJ2-5	-
TGCAGCGTTGAAGATCTTGGGGGAATCTCCTACAATGAGCAGTTCTTC	CSVEDLGGISYNEQFF	TRBV29-1	16	-	TRBJ2-1	-
TGTGCCAGCAGTGTCGGGACAGAGAATTCACCCCTCCACTTT	CASSVGTENSPLHF	TRBV6-1	14	TRBD1	TRBJ1-6	-
TGTGCCAGCAGCTTGGTTCTAGAGGGTGTGGATACGCAGTATTTT	CASSLVLEGVDTQYF	TRBV5-4	15	-	TRBJ2-3	-
TGCGCCAGCAGTGAGCTCCGCACAGATACGCAGTATTTT	CASSELRTDTQYF	TRBV10-2	13	-	TRBJ2-3	few
TGTGCCAGCAGTCCGCTTTGGCTAGCGGGTGATGGGGCCAACGTCCTGACTTTC	CASSPLWLAGDGANVLTF	TRBV7-3	18	TRBD2	TRBJ2-6	-
TGTGCCAGCAGCCAGCCCGGAGATAATGGCTACACCTTC	CASSQPGDNGYTF	TRBV3-1	13	-	TRBJ1-2	-
TGCAGCGTCAGATTAGGGACACCCTCCTACGAGCAGTACTTC	CSVRLGTPSYEQYF	TRBV29-1	14	-	TRBJ2-7	few
TGTGCCAGCAGCTTAGGGGGCCGGACTAGCGGTTACAATGAGCAGTTCTTC	CASSLGGRTSGYNEQFF	TRBV7-6	17	TRBD2	TRBJ2-1	many
TGTGCCAGCAAAGGGACAGTAAATAGCAATCAGCCCCAGCATTTT	CASKGTVNSNQPQHF	TRBV2	15	TRBD1	TRBJ1-5	-
TGCAGTGCTAGAGTCAAAGCGGGAGGGAGCTCCTACAATGAGCAGTTCTTC	CSARVKAGGSSYNEQFF	TRBV20-1	17	TRBD2	TRBJ2-1	-
TGTGCCAGCAGTTTGTATGGGACCGATCAAGAGACCCAGTACTTC	CASSLYGTDQETQYF	TRBV28	15	-	TRBJ2-5	-
TGTGCCAGCAGTGAATTTTCAGGGGCCTACGAGCAGTACTTC	CASSEFSGAYEQYF	TRBV2	14	-	TRBJ2-7	-
TGTGCCAGTAAGGGGGCCAGGGGAGCTCCGGGGGAGCTGTTTTTT	CASKGARGAPGELFF	TRBV19	15	TRBD1	TRBJ2-2	-
TGTGCCAGCAGCCCCGAGCGGAGAGGGCTTAGCAATCAGCCCCAGCATTTT	CASSPERRGLSNQPQHF	TRBV28	17	-	TRBJ1-5	many
TGCAGTGCTGAGGGGGCTAGCGGGGGCAGCACAGATACGCAGTATTTT	CSAEGASGGSTDTQYF	TRBV20-1	16	TRBD2	TRBJ2-3	-
TGTGCCAGCAGCGCCATGTCTAGCGGGCGTTACGAGCAGTACTTC	CASSAMSSGRYEQYF	TRBV27	15	TRBD2	TRBJ2-7	-
TGTGCCAGCAGTGAAAAGGGCCCGATACGTGGGGGGGAGCTGTTTTTT	CASSEKGPIRGGELFF	TRBV6-1	16	-	TRBJ2-2	-
TGTGCCAGCAGTCCTCGGGGGAGTGGGGATTCACCCCTCCACTTT	CASSPRGSGDSPLHF	TRBV12-3/TRBV12-4	15	-	TRBJ1-6	few